The rows below give T cell receptor beta chains drawn from one sample of a study of identical twins. From the 5' RACE reads, TCRdb called clonotypes with MiXCR, one entry per CDR3 protein. Seen here are fewer than 250,000 distinct CDR3 sequences, less than 9.5% observed once, and the top ten hold around 5.1%. Sequenced sample: memory (CD45RO+) T cells sorted from blood. Receptors originate from a woman between 18 and 29 years old in good health. Both conserved end residues are part of each CDR3. D genes are given only for firm matches. Clone size is shown for a subset of rows, as once, few, many or a class of expanded clone.

d_call	v_call	clone_size	j_call	cdr3_aa	cdr3_nt
-	TRBV11-1	-	TRBJ2-3	CASSPQFGDTQYF	TGTGCCAGCAGCCCCCAATTTGGAGATACGCAGTATTTT
-	TRBV30	-	TRBJ2-1	CAWSPTGSEQFF	TGTGCCTGGAGTCCAACCGGGAGTGAGCAGTTCTTC
-	TRBV11-2	few	TRBJ2-5	CASSLPGGETQYF	TGTGCCAGCAGCTTACCCGGCGGGGAGACCCAGTACTTC
-	TRBV10-2	few	TRBJ2-7	CASGSHYGGYEQYF	TGCGCCAGCGGGTCGCACTACGGGGGCTACGAGCAGTACTTC
-	TRBV9	-	TRBJ2-2	CASSPSRSRVNTGELFF	TGTGCCAGCAGCCCCTCTAGAAGTAGGGTTAACACCGGGGAGCTGTTTTTT
TRBD2	TRBV24-1	few	TRBJ2-1	CATSEAGLASDEQFF	TGTGCCACCAGTGAAGCGGGACTAGCGTCCGATGAGCAGTTCTTC
-	TRBV14	many	TRBJ2-5	CASSQVWGQETQYF	TGTGCCAGCAGCCAAGTTTGGGGGCAAGAGACCCAGTACTTC
-	TRBV9	-	TRBJ2-2	CASSVSNHPGELFF	TGTGCCAGCAGCGTATCAAACCACCCCGGGGAGCTGTTTTTT
TRBD2	TRBV27	few	TRBJ2-5	CASSPGREGLLGPETQYF	TGTGCCAGCAGTCCCGGGCGGGAGGGCCTTTTGGGTCCGGAGACCCAGTACTTC
TRBD1	TRBV5-1	many	TRBJ2-1	CASSGVTGVRYNEQFF	TGCGCCAGCAGCGGCGTCACAGGGGTTCGATACAATGAGCAGTTCTTC
-	TRBV20-1	few	TRBJ2-3	CSAPPNTDTQYF	TGCAGTGCCCCGCCGAACACAGATACGCAGTATTTT
-	TRBV29-1	-	TRBJ2-7	CSTSGPGEDF	TGCAGCACCTCCGGGCCTGGGGAGGACTTC
-	TRBV5-5	few	TRBJ1-2	CASSLLLTGASYGYTF	TGTGCCAGCAGCTTGTTATTAACAGGTGCTTCTTATGGCTACACCTTC
-	TRBV15	many	TRBJ1-2	CATSRDRNSVHGYTF	TGTGCCACCAGCAGAGATCGAAACTCAGTCCATGGCTACACCTTC
-	TRBV20-1	few	TRBJ1-5	CSAGGQGNQPQHF	TGCAGTGCTGGCGGGCAGGGCAATCAGCCCCAGCATTTT
-	TRBV20-1	-	TRBJ2-5	CSAHLTGETQYF	TGCAGTGCCCACCTGACAGGAGAGACCCAGTACTTC
-	TRBV20-1	-	TRBJ2-7	CSASPRHSYEQYF	TGCAGTGCTAGCCCGCGCCACTCCTACGAGCAGTACTTC
-	TRBV7-9	many	TRBJ2-7	CASQIRDSVEQYF	TGTGCCAGCCAAATCCGGGACTCCGTAGAGCAGTACTTC
-	TRBV7-2	-	TRBJ2-7	CASTVRSYEQYF	TGTGCCAGCACCGTGAGGTCTTACGAGCAGTACTTC
-	TRBV5-1	few	TRBJ1-4	CASSEEWGGSEKLFF	TGCGCCAGCAGCGAGGAGTGGGGAGGAAGTGAAAAACTGTTTTTT
-	TRBV4-3	many	TRBJ2-7	CASSQVVSYEQYF	TGCGCCAGCAGCCAAGTAGTTTCCTACGAGCAGTACTTC
TRBD1	TRBV5-1	-	TRBJ1-1	CASSPATYTGGTEAFF	TGCGCCAGCAGCCCAGCAACTTACACAGGGGGCACTGAAGCTTTCTTT
TRBD1	TRBV2	few	TRBJ2-7	CASGRDRAYEQYF	TGTGCCAGCGGACGGGACAGGGCCTACGAGCAGTACTTC
-	TRBV4-2	-	TRBJ1-5	CASSQEGQQPQHF	TGTGCCAGCAGCCAAGAGGGCCAGCAGCCCCAGCATTTT
-	TRBV11-3	few	TRBJ2-3	CASSLGGAQDTQYF	TGTGCCAGCAGCTTAGGAGGGGCCCAAGATACGCAGTATTTT
-	TRBV5-1	few	TRBJ2-2	CASSLGLTTNTGELFF	TGCGCCAGCAGCTTGGGACTAACTACGAACACCGGGGAGCTGTTTTTT
-	TRBV12-3/TRBV12-4	-	TRBJ2-5	CASSSEESQETQYF	TGTGCCAGCAGTTCAGAGGAGTCTCAAGAGACCCAGTACTTC
TRBD2	TRBV11-3	few	TRBJ2-3	CASSSPGGGYTDTQYF	TGTGCCAGCAGCTCCCCGGGCGGGGGGTACACAGATACGCAGTATTTT
TRBD1	TRBV7-8	many	TRBJ2-7	CASSVTGYEQYF	TGTGCCAGCAGCGTGACAGGGTACGAGCAGTACTTC
TRBD1	TRBV3-1	many	TRBJ1-1	CASSQRQGAEAFF	TGTGCCAGCAGCCAACGACAGGGGGCAGAAGCTTTCTTT
TRBD2	TRBV5-6	few	TRBJ2-1	CASSFVSGRVTYNEQFF	TGTGCCAGCAGCTTCGTTAGCGGGAGGGTCACCTACAATGAGCAGTTCTTC
-	TRBV3-1	many	TRBJ1-5	CASSQAYIGQPQHF	TGTGCCAGCAGCCAAGCCTACATCGGTCAGCCCCAGCATTTT
-	TRBV3-1	-	TRBJ1-1	CASSQPGRTEAFF	TGTGCCAGCAGCCAACCCGGGAGGACTGAAGCTTTCTTT
TRBD1	TRBV5-1	many	TRBJ1-5	CASSSRDSRTADNQPQHF	TGCGCCAGCAGCTCCCGGGACAGTCGTACTGCCGACAACCAGCCCCAGCATTTT
-	TRBV3-1	-	TRBJ2-5	CASSQPRDGTQYF	TGTGCCAGCAGCCAGCCCCGGGACGGGACCCAGTACTTC
TRBD2	TRBV5-1	-	TRBJ2-1	CASSSGTSGRARRAYNEQFF	TGCGCCAGCAGCTCCGGGACTAGCGGGAGGGCCAGGCGGGCTTACAATGAGCAGTTCTTC
-	TRBV5-6	many	TRBJ2-7	CASSLVNYYEQYF	TGTGCCAGCAGCTTGGTGAACTACTACGAGCAGTACTTC
-	TRBV18	-	TRBJ1-4	CASSPDKNEKLFF	TGTGCCAGCTCACCTGACAAGAATGAAAAACTGTTTTTT
TRBD1	TRBV7-3	-	TRBJ2-2	CASSLGTALNTGELFF	TGTGCCAGCAGCTTGGGGACAGCTCTGAACACCGGGGAGCTGTTTTTT
-	TRBV7-2	-	TRBJ2-2	CASSLDPVFTGELFF	TGTGCCAGCAGCTTAGATCCAGTCTTCACCGGGGAGCTGTTTTTT
-	TRBV7-9	-	TRBJ1-1	CASSIASSTEAFF	TGTGCCAGCAGCATTGCCAGTAGCACTGAAGCTTTCTTT
-	TRBV2	many	TRBJ2-2	CASTESLATGELFF	TGTGCCAGCACCGAATCCCTAGCAACCGGGGAGCTGTTTTTT
-	TRBV20-1	few	TRBJ2-1	CSATPVRGSSYNEQFF	TGCAGTGCGACCCCCGTGAGGGGGAGCTCCTACAATGAGCAGTTCTTC
-	TRBV2	-	TRBJ2-3	CASSEDSASTDTQYF	TGTGCCAGCAGCGAGGACTCCGCTAGCACAGATACGCAGTATTTT
-	TRBV28	-	TRBJ1-1	CASSRGKTEAFF	TGTGCCAGCAGCCGTGGGAAGACTGAAGCTTTCTTT
TRBD2	TRBV12-3/TRBV12-4	many	TRBJ2-1	CASSLRTSGTINEQFF	TGTGCCAGCAGTCTAAGGACTAGCGGAACCATCAATGAGCAGTTCTTC
TRBD1	TRBV28	-	TRBJ2-7	CASSLPSGTGPLEQYF	TGTGCCAGCAGTCTCCCTTCCGGGACAGGCCCCCTCGAGCAGTACTTC
-	TRBV6-1	few	TRBJ2-5	CASSVLRAEETQYF	TGTGCCAGCAGTGTCCTAAGGGCGGAAGAGACCCAGTACTTC